This TCR beta chain was captured in a study of OX40 agonist ivuxolimab in advanced cancers. Turning to the study itself: Three partial responders included one hepatocellular carcinoma patient and two cutaneous melanoma patients.

Germline CDR1 reads LNHDA; CDR2 reads SQIVND (reference sequence). Between the trimmed V and J ends, which lost 5 bases and 2 bases, there was a span of 19 bases. This CDR3 has 16 amino acids. The assay was immunoSEQ multiplex PCR, and TCRdb's table has in-frame clones only and misses some. The sample includes 45,000 to 60,000 clones, 90% to 95% seen only once; the top ten take over 20%. The TCR sequence derives from an adult with an advanced solid tumor such as melanoma, head and neck, liver or kidney cancer. The chain combines TRBV19 with TRBJ2-7; D perhaps matches TRBD2 (7 bases). The sequenced sample was CD4+ or CD8+ T cells sorted from blood, obtained in a trial of the OX40 agonist ivuxolimab. CDR3 nucleotides: TGTGCCAGTAGTGTGGGAGGGACACCAGCCCCCTACGAGCAGTACTTC. Its protein is CASSVGGTPAPYEQYF.